This T cell receptor (beta chain) is from a study of blood T cell repertoires in COVID-19. Study information: Sources were T cells, B-cell-depleted T cells, or PBMCs; the material itself was cDNA or gDNA.

Sequencing used immunoSEQ multiplex PCR; TCRdb keeps in-frame clones, though not all of them. The sample contains about 26,000 clones, less than 85% of which appear only once. This receptor was identified in a human donor in a cohort sampled during active COVID-19. The sequenced sample was peripheral blood.

The CDR3 sequence is CASSFSSEKLFF. The DNA for the CDR3 is TGTGCCAGCAGCTTTAGTTCTGAAAAACTGTTTTTT. V is TRBV7-2 and J is TRBJ1-4; D unclear. Trimming pared 3 bases from V and 7 bases from J, leaving 6 bases between. The germline V gene encodes CDR1 SGHTA and CDR2 FQGNSA. CDR3 size: 12 residues. Together with reference TRBV7-2 and TRBJ1-4, the CDR3 gives the full variable domain: GAGVSQSPSNKVTEKGKDVELRCDPISGHTALYWYRQSLGQGLEFLIYFQGNSAPDKSGLPSDRFSAERTGGSVSTLTIQRTQQEDSAVYLCASSFSSEKLFFGSGTQLSVL.